This T cell receptor beta chain was captured by sequencing in a study of control samples from healthy donors and cancer patients. With 8 bases removed from V and 1 base from J, the gap between germline ends came to 10 bases. Germline-derived CDR1 and CDR2 are SGHTA and FQGNSA. The CDR3 length is 13 residues. Assay: immunoSEQ multiplex PCR; the TCRdb copy retains only in-frame clones and omits some. The profile shows about 40,000 clones, approximately 90% of them singletons. Sequenced material: blood. This receptor was taken from a woman aged 50 to 65 in good health. The chain joins TRBV7-2 to TRBJ2-3; no firm D call. The CDR3 DNA reads TGTGCCAGCGGGAACGCCGGCACAGATACGCAGTATTTT. Its translation is CASGNAGTDTQYF.